This TCR beta chain was captured by sequencing in a study of Graves' ophthalmopathy and Graves' hyperthyroidism. TCR beta CDR3 amplification used RNA transcripts. HTBI primers were employed in first-round RT-PCR, then a second-round multiplex PCR followed. TCRdb reprocessed the multiplex PCR reads with MiXCR, giving one entry per CDR3 protein. The sample has 450,000 to 600,000 distinct CDR3 sequences, under 45% seen once. The CDR3 is 15 residues long. V lost 7 bases and J 9 bases, leaving 19 bases between the germline ends. Per the germline V gene, CDR1 is MNHNS and CDR2 is SASEGT. J is TRBJ1-6 and V is TRBV6-1, with D possibly being TRBD1 (5 bases). Sequences were obtained from peripheral blood or thyroid tissue (not recorded which). This clonotype was sampled from an adult man with Graves' hyperthyroidism. CDR3 coding DNA: TGTGCCAGCAACTCACCGGGGACGGGCGGTTCACCCCTCCACTTT. This translates into CASNSPGTGGSPLHF.